At least ten counts were recorded for the clone carrying this T cell receptor beta chain. Its specificity is unknown. This sample was taken from a study of spatial heterogeneity in lung cancer. Across the study: Each distinct TCR and UMI combination averaged more than ten appearances in raw reads. Overall study results and limits: Numbers of ubiquitous and regional expanded TCRs tracked ubiquitous and regional nonsynonymous mutation counts, respectively. Expanded alpha and beta TCR counts within tumors tracked tumor mutation counts.

V lost 5 bases, J lost 7 bases, and 12 bases lay in between. Germline V gene sequence: CDR1 SGHTA, CDR2 FQGNSA. The length of the CDR3 is 12 residues. MiXCR was run by TCRdb on the 5' RACE reads, yielding one entry per CDR3 protein. Here the sample spans about 12,000 distinct CDR3 sequences, just over 5% being singletons. Time point denoted: sample taken at primary tumor resection. Donors were 55 to 75 untreated early-stage non-small cell lung cancer patients. Sequencing of whole RNA from tumor, nontumor lung or frozen PBMC involved no sorting. The input for sequencing was lung tumor tissue, taken at surgery. The sequence derives from a male donor with early-stage non-small cell lung cancer. This chain joins TRBV7-2 and TRBJ2-7, with D possibly TRBD2 on 6 matching bases. The CDR3: CASSPRRGEQYF. The CDR3 DNA reads TGTGCCAGCAGCCCCCGGAGGGGAGAGCAGTACTTC.